This TCR beta chain derives from a study of T-cell reconstitution after alpha-beta-depleted transplantation in children. Overall study findings and caveats: Surviving recipient cells, namely T cells and thymic progenitors, were the source of high day-60 TCRbeta diversity in some patients. Two months or so post-transplant, alpha-beta T cells reportedly derived from several hundred expanded graft clones. Newly produced T cells mostly accounted for T-cell counts and diversity one year post-transplant.

Researchers prepared the TCRbeta library using unique molecular identifiers, the study reports. A single record per CDR3 protein comes from TCRdb applying MiXCR to the PCR reads. In the table there are some 200,000 distinct CDR3 sequences, around 9.2% of which are singletons. This clonotype turned up a few times. The target antigen is unknown. The clonotype was recovered from a male patient aged 2-9 years who had a stem cell transplant for acute myeloid leukemia, so the T cells may come from the graft donor. Sample: PBMCs, mostly from graft donor cells, taken 360 days after TCRalphabeta/CD19-depleted stem cell transplant.

CDR3 nucleotide sequence: TGTGCCATCAGCCCGATGCGGGGGAGGGAGATGAACACTGAAGCTTTCTTT. This gives the protein CAISPMRGREMNTEAFF. The J gene is TRBJ1-1, the V gene TRBV10-3; D is possibly TRBD1 (5 bases). CDR3 length: 17 residues. CDR1 and CDR2 (germline): ENHRY, SYGVKD. V gave up 6 bases and J gave up 0 bases, with 20 bases separating them.